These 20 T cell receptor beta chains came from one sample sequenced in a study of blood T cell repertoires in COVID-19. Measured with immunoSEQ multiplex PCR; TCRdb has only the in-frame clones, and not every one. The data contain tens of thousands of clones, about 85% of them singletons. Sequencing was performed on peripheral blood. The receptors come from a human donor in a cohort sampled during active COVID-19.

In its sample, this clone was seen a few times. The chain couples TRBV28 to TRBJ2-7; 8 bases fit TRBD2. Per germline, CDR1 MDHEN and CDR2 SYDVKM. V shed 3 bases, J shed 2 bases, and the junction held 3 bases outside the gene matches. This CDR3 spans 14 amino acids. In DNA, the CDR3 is TGTGCCAGCAGTTTTGGGCGGGAGGCCTACGAGCAGTACTTC. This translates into CASSFGREAYEQYF. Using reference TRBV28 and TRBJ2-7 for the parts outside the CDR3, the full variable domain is DVKVTQSSRYLVKRTGEKVFLECVQDMDHENMFWYRQDPGLGLRLIYFSYDVKMKEKGDIPEGYSVSREKKERFSLILESASTNQTSMYLCASSFGREAYEQYFGPGTRLTVT.

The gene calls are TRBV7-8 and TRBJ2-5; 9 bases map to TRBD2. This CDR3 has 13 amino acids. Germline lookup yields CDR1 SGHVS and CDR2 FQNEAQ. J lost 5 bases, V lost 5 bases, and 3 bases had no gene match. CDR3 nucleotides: TGTGCCAGCAGCACCCTAGCGGGGGAGACCCAGTACTTC. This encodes CASSTLAGETQYF. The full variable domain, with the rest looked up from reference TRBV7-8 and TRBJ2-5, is GAGVSQSPRYKVAKRGQDVALRCDPISGHVSLFWYQQALGQGPEFLTYFQNEAQLDKSGLPSDRFFAERPEGSVSTLKIQRTQQEDSAVYLCASSTLAGETQYFGPGTRLLVL.

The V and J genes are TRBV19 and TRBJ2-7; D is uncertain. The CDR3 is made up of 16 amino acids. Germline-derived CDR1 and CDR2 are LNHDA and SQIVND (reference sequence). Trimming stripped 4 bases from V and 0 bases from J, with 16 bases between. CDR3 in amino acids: CASSRAGRPSSYEQYF. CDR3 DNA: TGTGCCAGTAGTAGAGCAGGCAGGCCGAGCTCCTACGAGCAGTACTTC.

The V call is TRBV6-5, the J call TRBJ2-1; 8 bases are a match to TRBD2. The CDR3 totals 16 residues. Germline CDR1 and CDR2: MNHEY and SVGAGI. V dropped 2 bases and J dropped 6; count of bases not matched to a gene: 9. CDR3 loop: CASSYGAGGPGNEQFF. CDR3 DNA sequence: TGTGCCAGCAGTTACGGGGCGGGAGGCCCAGGCAATGAGCAGTTCTTC.

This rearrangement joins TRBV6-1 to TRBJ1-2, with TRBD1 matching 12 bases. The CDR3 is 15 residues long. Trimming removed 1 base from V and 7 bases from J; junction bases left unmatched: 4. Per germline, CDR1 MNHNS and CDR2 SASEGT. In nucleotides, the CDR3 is TGTGCCAGCAGTGAAGTGGGGACAGGGGGCATTGGCTACACCTTC. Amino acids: CASSEVGTGGIGYTF.

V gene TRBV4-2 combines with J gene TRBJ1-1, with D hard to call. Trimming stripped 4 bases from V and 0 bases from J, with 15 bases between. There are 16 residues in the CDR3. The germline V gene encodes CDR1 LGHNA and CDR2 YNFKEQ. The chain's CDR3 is CASSPKEGEVNTEAFF. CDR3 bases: TGTGCCAGCAGCCCAAAAGAGGGCGAGGTGAACACTGAAGCTTTCTTT.

The CDR3 protein is CASSGGREDEQYF. CDR3 nucleotides: TGTGCCAGCTCCGGCGGGAGGGAAGACGAGCAGTACTTC. V and J are TRBV18 and TRBJ2-7; TRBD2 aligns across 9 bases. This CDR3 has 13 amino acids. CDR1 and CDR2 (germline): KGHSH, LQKENI. V lost 6 bases to trimming and J lost 5 bases; unmatched junction nucleotides: 5.

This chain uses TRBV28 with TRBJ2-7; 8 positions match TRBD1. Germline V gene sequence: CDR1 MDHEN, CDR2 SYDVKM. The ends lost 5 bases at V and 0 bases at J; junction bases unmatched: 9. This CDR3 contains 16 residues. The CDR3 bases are TGTGCCAGCAGTCTATACTCGGGACAGGTCTCCTACGAGCAGTACTTC. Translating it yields CASSLYSGQVSYEQYF.

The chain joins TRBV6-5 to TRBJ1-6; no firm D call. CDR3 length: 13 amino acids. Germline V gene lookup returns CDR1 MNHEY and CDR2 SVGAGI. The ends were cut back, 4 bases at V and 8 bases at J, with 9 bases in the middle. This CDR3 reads CASSLSSYSPLHF. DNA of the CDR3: TGTGCCAGCAGTTTGTCGTCTTATTCACCCCTCCACTTT.

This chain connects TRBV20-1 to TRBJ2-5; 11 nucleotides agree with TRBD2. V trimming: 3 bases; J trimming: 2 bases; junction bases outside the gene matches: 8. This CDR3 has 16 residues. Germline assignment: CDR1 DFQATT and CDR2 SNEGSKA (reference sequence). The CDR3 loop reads CSASGGTSGTQETQYF. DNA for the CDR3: TGCAGTGCTAGTGGCGGGACTAGCGGAACACAAGAGACCCAGTACTTC.

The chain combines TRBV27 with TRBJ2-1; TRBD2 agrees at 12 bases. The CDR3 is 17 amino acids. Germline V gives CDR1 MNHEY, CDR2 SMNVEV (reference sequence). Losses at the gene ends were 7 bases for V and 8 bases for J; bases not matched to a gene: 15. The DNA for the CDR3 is TGTGCCAGCACCCTACGCCGACTAGCGGGAGTACGAGATGAGCAGTTCTTC. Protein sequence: CASTLRRLAGVRDEQFF.

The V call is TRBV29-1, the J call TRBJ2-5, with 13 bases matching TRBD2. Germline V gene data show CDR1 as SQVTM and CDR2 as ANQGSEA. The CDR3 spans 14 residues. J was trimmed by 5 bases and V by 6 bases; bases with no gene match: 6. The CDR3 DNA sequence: TGCAGCGTCAGACTAGCGGGAGGTCGTGAGACCCAGTACTTC. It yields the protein CSVRLAGGRETQYF.

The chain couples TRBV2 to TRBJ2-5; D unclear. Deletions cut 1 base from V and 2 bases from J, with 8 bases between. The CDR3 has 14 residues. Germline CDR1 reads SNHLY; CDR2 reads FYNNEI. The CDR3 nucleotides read TGTGCCAGCAGTGAAGGGTTTACACAAGAGACCCAGTACTTC. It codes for CASSEGFTQETQYF.

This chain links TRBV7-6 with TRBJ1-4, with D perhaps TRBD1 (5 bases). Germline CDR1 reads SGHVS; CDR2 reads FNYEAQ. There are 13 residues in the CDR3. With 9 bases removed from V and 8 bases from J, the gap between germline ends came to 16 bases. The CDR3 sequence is CAREGKQREKLFF. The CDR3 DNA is TGTGCCAGGGAGGGGAAGCAGAGGGAAAAACTGTTTTTT.

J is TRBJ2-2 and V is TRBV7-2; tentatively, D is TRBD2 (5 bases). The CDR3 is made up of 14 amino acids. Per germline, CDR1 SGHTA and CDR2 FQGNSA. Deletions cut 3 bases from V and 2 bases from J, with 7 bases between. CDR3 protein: CASSLDSNTGELFF. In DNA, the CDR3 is TGTGCCAGCAGCTTGGACTCTAACACCGGGGAGCTGTTTTTT.

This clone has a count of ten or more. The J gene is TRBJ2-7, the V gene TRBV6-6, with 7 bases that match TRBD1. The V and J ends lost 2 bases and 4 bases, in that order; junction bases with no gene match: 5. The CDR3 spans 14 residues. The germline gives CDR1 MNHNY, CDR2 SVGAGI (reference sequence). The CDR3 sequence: CASSYGRGIYEQYF. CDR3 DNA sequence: TGTGCCAGCAGTTACGGCAGGGGGATATACGAGCAGTACTTC.

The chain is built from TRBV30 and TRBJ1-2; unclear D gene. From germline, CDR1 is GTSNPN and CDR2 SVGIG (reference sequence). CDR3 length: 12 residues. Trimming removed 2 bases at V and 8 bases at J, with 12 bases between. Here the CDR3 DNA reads TGTGCCTGGAGTCGTCAGACTGGAGGCTACACCTTC. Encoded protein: CAWSRQTGGYTF.

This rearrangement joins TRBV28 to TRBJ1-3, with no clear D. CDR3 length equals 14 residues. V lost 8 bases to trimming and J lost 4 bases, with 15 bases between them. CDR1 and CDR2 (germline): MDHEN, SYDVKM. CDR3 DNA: TGTGCCAGCCTGATCAGTGGCAGGGGAAACACCATATATTTT. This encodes CASLISGRGNTIYF.

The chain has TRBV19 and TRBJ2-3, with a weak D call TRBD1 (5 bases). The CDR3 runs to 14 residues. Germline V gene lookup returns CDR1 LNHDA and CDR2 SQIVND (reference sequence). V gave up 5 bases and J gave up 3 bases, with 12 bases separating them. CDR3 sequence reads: CASSPARVTDTQYF. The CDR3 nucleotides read TGTGCCAGTAGTCCCGCCAGGGTAACAGATACGCAGTATTTT.

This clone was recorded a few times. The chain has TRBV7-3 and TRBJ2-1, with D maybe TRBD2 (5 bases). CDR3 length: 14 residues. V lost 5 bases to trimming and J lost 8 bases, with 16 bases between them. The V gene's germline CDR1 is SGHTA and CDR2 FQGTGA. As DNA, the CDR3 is TGTGCCAGCAGCCCCAACTTAGCGAGGGATGAGCAGTTCTTC. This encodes CASSPNLARDEQFF.